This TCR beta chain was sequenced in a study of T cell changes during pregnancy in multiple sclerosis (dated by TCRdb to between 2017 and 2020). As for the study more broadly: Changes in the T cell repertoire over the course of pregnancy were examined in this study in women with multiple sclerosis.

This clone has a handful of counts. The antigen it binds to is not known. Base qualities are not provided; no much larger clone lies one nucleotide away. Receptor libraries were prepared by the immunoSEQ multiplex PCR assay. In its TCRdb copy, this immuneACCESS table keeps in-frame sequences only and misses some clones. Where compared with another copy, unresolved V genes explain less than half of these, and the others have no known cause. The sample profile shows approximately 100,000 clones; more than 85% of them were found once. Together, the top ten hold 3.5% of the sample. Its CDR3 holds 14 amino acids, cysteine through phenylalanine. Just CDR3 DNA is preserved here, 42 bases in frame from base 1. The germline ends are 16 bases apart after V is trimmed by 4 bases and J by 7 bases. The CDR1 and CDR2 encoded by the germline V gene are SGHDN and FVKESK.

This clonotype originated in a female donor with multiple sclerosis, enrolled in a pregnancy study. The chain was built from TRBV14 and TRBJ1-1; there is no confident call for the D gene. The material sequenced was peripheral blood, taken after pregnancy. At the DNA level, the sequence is TGTGCCAGCAGCCCTTTATGGCAGCGGGATGAAGCTTTCTTT. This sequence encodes CASSPLWQRDEAFF.